What follows is one TCR beta chain and its context. This sample stems from a study of siplizumab effects on memory and regulatory T cells. The junction had 21 bases not matched to a gene; V was cut back by 11 bases and J by 6 bases. CDR1 and CDR2 from the germline V gene are LNHDA and SQIVND (reference sequence). CDR3 length: 16 amino acids. Sequencing was performed with immunoSEQ multiplex PCR; in TCRdb, only in-frame clones are kept and a portion is missing. The sample has 94,000 or so clones, more than 95% seen once. The source is a human donor in good health. The chain employs TRBV19 and TRBJ1-2; 7 bases line up with TRBD1. Sequences were obtained from naive CD4+ T cells sorted from blood. CDR3 coding DNA: TGTGCCTGTCGAGAACAGGGGAGGGGATCCGGCGATGGCTACACCTTC. Translation: CACREQGRGSGDGYTF.